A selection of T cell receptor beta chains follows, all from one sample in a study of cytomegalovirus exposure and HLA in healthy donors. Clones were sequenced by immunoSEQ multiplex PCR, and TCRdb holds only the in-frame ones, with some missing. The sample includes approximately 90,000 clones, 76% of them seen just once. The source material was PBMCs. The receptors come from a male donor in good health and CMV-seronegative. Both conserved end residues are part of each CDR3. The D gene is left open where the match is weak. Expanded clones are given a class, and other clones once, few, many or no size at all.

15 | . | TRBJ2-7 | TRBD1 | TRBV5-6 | TGTGCCAGCAGCTACGTGGGACAGGAGGCCTACGAGCAGTACTTC | CASSYVGQEAYEQYF
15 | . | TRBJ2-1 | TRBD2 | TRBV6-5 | TGTGCCAGCACTAAAGGACTAGCGAGTTACAATGAGCAGTTCTTC | CASTKGLASYNEQFF
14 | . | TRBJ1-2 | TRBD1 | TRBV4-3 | TGCGCCAGCAGCCAACATACAGGGGGCGATGGCTACACCTTC | CASSQHTGGDGYTF
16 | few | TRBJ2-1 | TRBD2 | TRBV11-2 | TGTGCCAGCAGCCCGAGACTAGCGGGGGTATACAATGAGCAGTTCTTC | CASSPRLAGVYNEQFF
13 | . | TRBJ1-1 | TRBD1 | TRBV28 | TGTGCCAGCAGCATACAGGGGAAGACTGAAGCTTTCTTT | CASSIQGKTEAFF
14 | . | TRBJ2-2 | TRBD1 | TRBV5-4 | TGTGCCAGCCGGCAGGGGGCAAGTACCGGGGAGCTGTTTTTT | CASRQGASTGELFF
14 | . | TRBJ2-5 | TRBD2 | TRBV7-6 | TGTGCCAGCAGCTTAGTCGGGGGGGCAGAGACCCAGTACTTC | CASSLVGGAETQYF
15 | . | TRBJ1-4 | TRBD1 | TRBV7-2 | TGTGCCAGCAGCTTGACAGGGCGGCCTAATGAAAAACTGTTTTTT | CASSLTGRPNEKLFF
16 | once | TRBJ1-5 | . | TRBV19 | TGTGCCAGTAGTACGAAGCAGGGTTTCGGCAATCAGCCCCAGCATTTT | CASSTKQGFGNQPQHF
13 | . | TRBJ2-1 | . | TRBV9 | TGTGCCAGTAGCGTCGACAGCTTTAATGAGCAGTTCTTC | CASSVDSFNEQFF
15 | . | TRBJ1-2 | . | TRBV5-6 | TGTGCCAGCAGCTCCAGGACAGCGGGATCCTATGGCTACACCTTC | CASSSRTAGSYGYTF
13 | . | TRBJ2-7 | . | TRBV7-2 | TGTGCCAGCAGCCCTTACGACACCTACGAGCAGTACTTC | CASSPYDTYEQYF
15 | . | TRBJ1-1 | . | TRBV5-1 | TGCGCCAGCAGCGGCGGGGGAGGGTTGGACACTGAAGCTTTCTTT | CASSGGGGLDTEAFF
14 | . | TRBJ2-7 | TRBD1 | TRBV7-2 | TGTGCCAGCAGCTTAGAGACAGGGCCCTACGAGCAGTACTTC | CASSLETGPYEQYF
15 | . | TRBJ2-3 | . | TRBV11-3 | TGTGCCAGCAGCTTTCAGGGGACCCCACTAGATACGCAGTATTTT | CASSFQGTPLDTQYF
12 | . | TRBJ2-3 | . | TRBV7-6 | TGTGCCAGCAGCCCCAGTGGAGATACGCAGTATTTT | CASSPSGDTQYF
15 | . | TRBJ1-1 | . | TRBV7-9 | TGTGCCAGCAGCTTAGCAGGAGGTAGTGTTACTGAAGCTTTCTTT | CASSLAGGSVTEAFF
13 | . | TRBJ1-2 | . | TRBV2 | TGTGCCAGCAGTGTACAGGGTGGCTATGGCTACACCTTC | CASSVQGGYGYTF
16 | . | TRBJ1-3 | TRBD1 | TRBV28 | TGTGCCAGCAACTTGGGGACAGGGAGCTCTGGAAACACCATATATTTT | CASNLGTGSSGNTIYF
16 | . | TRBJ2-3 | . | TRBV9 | TGTGCCAGCAGCGTAGCTGGGGGCTGGGGCACAGATACGCAGTATTTT | CASSVAGGWGTDTQYF
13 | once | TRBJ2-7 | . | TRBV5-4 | TGTGCCAGCAGCTTGTTCAGGACCTACGAGCAGTACTTC | CASSLFRTYEQYF
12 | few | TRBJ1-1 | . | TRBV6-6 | TGTGCCAGCAGTTACCCAGACACTGAAGCTTTCTTT | CASSYPDTEAFF
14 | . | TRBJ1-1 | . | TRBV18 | TGTGCCAGCTCACCTACCCAAGGGGACACTGAAGCTTTCTTT | CASSPTQGDTEAFF
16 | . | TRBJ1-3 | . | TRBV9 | TGTGCCAGCAGCTTGGGGGGAGGACGCTCTGGAAACACCATATATTTT | CASSLGGGRSGNTIYF
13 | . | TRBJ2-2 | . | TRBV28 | TGTGCCTGTCCTGACAGGAACACCGGGGAGCTGTTTTTT | CACPDRNTGELFF
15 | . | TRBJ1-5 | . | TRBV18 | TGTGCCAGCTCCCCGCCAAACAGGGGCAATCAGCCCCAGCATTTT | CASSPPNRGNQPQHF
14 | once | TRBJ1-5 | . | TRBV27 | TGTGCCAGCAGTTCTTGGGGGGGGCATCAGCCCCAGCATTTT | CASSSWGGHQPQHF
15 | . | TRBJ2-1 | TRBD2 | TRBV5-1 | TGCGCCAGCAGCGATCCGACTAGCGGATACAATGAGCAGTTCTTC | CASSDPTSGYNEQFF
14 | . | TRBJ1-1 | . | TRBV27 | TGTGCCAGCAGTTCGGACAGAGGGAACACTGAAGCTTTCTTT | CASSSDRGNTEAFF
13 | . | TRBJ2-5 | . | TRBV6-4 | TGTGCCAGCAGTGCGCAGGGAGGAGAGACCCAGTACTTC | CASSAQGGETQYF
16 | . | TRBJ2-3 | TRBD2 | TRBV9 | TGTGCCAGCAGCCTCCGGGGGGAGGGGACCACAGATACGCAGTATTTT | CASSLRGEGTTDTQYF
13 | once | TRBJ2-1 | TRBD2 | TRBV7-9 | TGTTCCAGCAGCTTGCTAGCGGGGGCTAACAAATTCTTC | CSSSLLAGANKFF
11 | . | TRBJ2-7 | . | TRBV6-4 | TGTGCCGCCTCCGCCGGGTACGAGCAGTACTTC | CAASAGYEQYF
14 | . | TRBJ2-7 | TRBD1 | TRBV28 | TGTGCCAGCAGTTCTACCATCCGAGACAGGGAAAAGTACTTC | CASSSTIRDREKYF